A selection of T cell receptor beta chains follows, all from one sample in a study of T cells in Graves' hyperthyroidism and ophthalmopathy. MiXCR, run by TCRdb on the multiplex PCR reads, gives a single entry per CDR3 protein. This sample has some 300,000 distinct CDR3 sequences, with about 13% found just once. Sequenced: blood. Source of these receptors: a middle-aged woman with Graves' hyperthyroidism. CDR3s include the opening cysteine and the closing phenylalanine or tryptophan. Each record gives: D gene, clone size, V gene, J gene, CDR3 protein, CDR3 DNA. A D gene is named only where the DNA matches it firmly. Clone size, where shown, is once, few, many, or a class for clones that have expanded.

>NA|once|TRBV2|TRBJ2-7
CASSEYEGYEQYF
TGTGCCAGCAGTGAATACGAGGGTTACGAGCAGTACTTC
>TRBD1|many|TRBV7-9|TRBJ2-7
CAVSGPGQGTYEQYF
TGTGCCGTGTCAGGGCCGGGACAGGGGACCTACGAGCAGTACTTC
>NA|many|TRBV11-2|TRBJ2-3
CASNPSDRGLHSMGQYF
TGTGCCAGCAACCCCTCGGATCGAGGACTACATTCTATGGGGCAGTATTTT
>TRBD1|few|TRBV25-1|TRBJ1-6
CASSETSRGSHSPLHF
TGTGCCAGCAGTGAAACGTCCAGGGGGTCCCATTCACCCCTCCACTTT
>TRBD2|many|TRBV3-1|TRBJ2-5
CASSQEFSGLQETQYF
TGTGCCAGCAGCCAAGAATTTTCGGGACTACAAGAGACCCAGTACTTC
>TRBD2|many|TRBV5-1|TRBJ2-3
CASSLAPREDYRDTQYF
TGCGCCAGCAGCTTGGCGCCACGGGAGGACTATAGAGATACGCAGTATTTT
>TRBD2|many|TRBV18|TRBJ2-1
CASSDLAGGPNEQFF
TGTGCCAGCTCGGATCTAGCGGGAGGGCCAAATGAGCAGTTCTTC
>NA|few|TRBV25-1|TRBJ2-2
CASRGRRAAGELFF
TGTGCCAGCAGGGGGAGGAGGGCCGCCGGGGAGCTGTTTTTT
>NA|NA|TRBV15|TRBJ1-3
CATSRDRGPGNTIYF
TGTGCCACCAGCAGAGATCGGGGACCGGGGAACACCATATATTTT
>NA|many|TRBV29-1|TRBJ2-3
CSVVGRATYTQYF
TGCAGCGTTGTTGGCAGGGCCACATATACGCAGTATTTT
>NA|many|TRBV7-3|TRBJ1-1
CASSSLGNTEAFF
TGTGCCAGCAGCTCCCTGGGGAACACTGAAGCTTTCTTT
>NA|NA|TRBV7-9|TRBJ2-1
CASSPPGLRGTVEQFF
TGTGCCAGCAGCCCCCCGGGGTTGCGGGGAACCGTTGAGCAGTTCTTC
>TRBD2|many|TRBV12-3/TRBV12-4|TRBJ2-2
CASSASGRTGELFF
TGTGCCAGCAGTGCTAGCGGGAGAACCGGGGAGCTGTTTTTT
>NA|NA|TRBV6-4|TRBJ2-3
CASSAHTSDTQYF
TGTGCCAGCAGCGCCCACACCTCAGATACGCAGTATTTT
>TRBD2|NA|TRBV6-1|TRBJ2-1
CASSAAGGYNEQFF
TGTGCCAGCAGTGCTGCGGGAGGGTACAATGAGCAGTTCTTC
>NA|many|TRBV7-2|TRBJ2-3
CASSFVLGGSTDTQYF
TGTGCCAGCAGCTTCGTTTTGGGAGGATCCACAGATACGCAGTATTTT
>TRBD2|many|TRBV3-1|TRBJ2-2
CASRYGLAANTGELFF
TGTGCCAGCAGATACGGACTAGCGGCGAACACCGGGGAGCTGTTTTTT